Shown below are 27 T cell receptor beta chains from a single sample sequenced in a study of blood T cell repertoires in COVID-19. Profiled with immunoSEQ multiplex PCR; TCRdb holds only in-frame clones, not every one. The sample yields around 300,000 clones, around nine tenths seen once. Material for sequencing was peripheral blood. These receptors were collected from a woman in her seventies with COVID-19, enrolled during active disease.

The chain recombines TRBV21-1 with TRBJ1-6; no DNA check was done on the table's D call, TRBD1. TRBV21-1 is a known pseudogene. This CDR3 is 14 amino acids long. DNA of the CDR3: TGTGCCAGCACCTTTAGACAGGGAGGATCACCCCTCCACTTT. Translation: CASTFRQGGSPLHF.

The V call is TRBV9, the J call TRBJ1-1; D is undetermined. The CDR3 sequence is 12 residues long. Germline loops: CDR1 SGDLS, CDR2 YYNGEE. With 4 bases removed from V and 9 bases from J, the gap between germline ends came to 13 bases. CDR3 in amino acids: CASSPWGGKAFF. In nucleotides, the CDR3 is TGTGCCAGCAGCCCTTGGGGAGGGAAAGCTTTCTTT. The full variable domain, completed using reference TRBV9 and TRBJ1-1, is DSGVTQTPKHLITATGQRVTLRCSPRSGDLSVYWYQQSLDQGLQFLIQYYNGEERAKGNILERFSAQQFPDLHSELNLSSLELGDSALYFCASSPWGGKAFFGQGTRLTVV.

The rearrangement joins TRBV30 to TRBJ2-7; D perhaps matches TRBD2 (5 bases). Germline V lookup: CDR1 GTSNPN, CDR2 SVGIG (reference sequence). V was trimmed by 7 bases and J by 6 bases, leaving 7 bases between them. The CDR3 has 9 amino acids. The CDR3 DNA follows: TGTGCCTTCGGGGTCGAGCAGTACTTC. Protein product: CAFGVEQYF.

The chain uses TRBV24-1 and TRBJ2-1, with 13 bases identical to TRBD2. CDR1 KGHDR and CDR2 SFDVKD come from the germline V gene. V shed 4 bases, J shed 14 bases, and the junction held 13 bases outside the gene matches. The CDR3 is made up of 16 amino acids. The CDR3 coding sequence is TGTGCCACCAGTGACCCGACTAGCGGGGGGAGAAATTGTAAGTTCTTC. Amino acids: CATSDPTSGGRNCKFF.

This chain connects TRBV24-1 to TRBJ2-1; 11 bases match TRBD1. Germline CDR1 KGHDR, CDR2 SFDVKD. The CDR3 consists of 20 residues. V dropped 5 bases and J dropped 5; count of bases not matched to a gene: 19. CDR3 region: CATSGGRGQGVLRKDNEQFF. Here the CDR3 DNA reads TGTGCCACCAGTGGGGGGAGGGGACAGGGGGTCTTAAGAAAGGACAATGAGCAGTTCTTC.

J is TRBJ1-1 and V is TRBV11-1, with TRBD1 as a possible D gene (5 bases). V was trimmed by 5 bases and J by 8 bases, leaving 9 bases between them. The CDR3 contains 11 residues. From germline, CDR1 is SGHAT and CDR2 FQDESV (reference sequence). This chain's CDR3 is CASSGPGEAFF. In DNA, the CDR3 is TGTGCCAGCAGCGGCCCAGGGGAAGCTTTCTTT.

The chain recombines TRBV11-2 with TRBJ2-5, with D possibly matching TRBD2 (5 bases). The V and J ends lost 0 bases and 5 bases respectively, with 10 bases between them. The germline V gene encodes CDR1 SGHAT and CDR2 FQNNGV. The CDR3 totals 14 residues. The CDR3 is CASSLDRVAETQYF. CDR3 in DNA: TGTGCCAGCAGCTTAGACCGGGTAGCGGAGACCCAGTACTTC.

The J gene is TRBJ1-1, the V gene TRBV28, with 8 nucleotides matching TRBD1. V lost 6 bases, J lost 1 base, and 1 base stayed unmatched. CDR3 length: 13 amino acids. Germline V gene lookup returns CDR1 MDHEN and CDR2 SYDVKM. CDR3 sequence reads: CASRGTGNTEAFF. The CDR3 region has the DNA TGTGCCAGCAGGGGGACAGGGAACACTGAAGCTTTCTTT.

This rearrangement joins TRBV7-9 to TRBJ2-7; a weak D match, TRBD1 (5 bases). Trimming took off 4 bases at V and 1 base at J, with 8 bases between the two ends. The CDR3 runs 13 residues. Germline CDR1 and CDR2: SEHNR and FQNEAQ (reference sequence). In nucleotides, the CDR3 is TGTGCCAGCAGCTCCCAGGGTTCCTACGAGCAGTACTTC. Translating gives CASSSQGSYEQYF.

This CDR3 reads CATSDPGTDTEAFF. DNA of the CDR3: TGTGCCACCAGTGACCCTGGGACAGACACTGAAGCTTTCTTT. The chain carries TRBV24-1 and TRBJ1-1; TRBD1 matches 7 bases. The CDR3 has 14 residues. The J segment lost 3 bases and the V segment lost 4 bases, leaving 4 bases of the junction unmatched. Germline V gene sequence: CDR1 KGHDR, CDR2 SFDVKD.

This clone was seen only a few times. The sample holds other DNA sequences that translate to the same CDR3. The chain uses TRBV5-1 and TRBJ1-2, with 7 bases lining up with TRBD1. The CDR3 is 14 residues long. The V and J ends lost 0 bases and 2 bases, in that order; junction bases with no gene match: 1. Germline loops: CDR1 SGHRS, CDR2 YFSETQ. CDR3 DNA: TGCGCCAGCAGCTTGGGGGACAGAAACTATGGCTACACCTTC. Translation: CASSLGDRNYGYTF.

The chain joins TRBV28 to TRBJ1-5; 11 bases map to TRBD1. The CDR3 runs to 15 residues. Germline-derived CDR1 and CDR2 are MDHEN and SYDVKM. V lost 6 bases to trimming and J lost 6 bases; unmatched junction nucleotides: 7. CDR3 DNA: TGTGCCAGCAGCCGGGACAGGGGGACAGGTCAGCCCCAGCATTTT. It is translated as CASSRDRGTGQPQHF.

The chain recombines TRBV7-9 with TRBJ1-1; D is possibly TRBD1 (5 bases). V was clipped by 5 bases and J by 1 base, with 14 bases between them. Looked up from germline, CDR1 is SEHNR and CDR2 is FQNEAQ (reference sequence). The CDR3 extends over 15 amino acids. In nucleotides, the CDR3 is TGTGCCAGCAGCGCCGCCCCGGGGGGGAACACTGAAGCTTTCTTT. Amino acid sequence: CASSAAPGGNTEAFF.

This clone was detected only once. This chain's CDR3 is CASSEAIGTSGGHEQYF. Written as DNA, the CDR3 is TGTGCCAGCAGTGAAGCGATAGGAACTAGCGGGGGCCACGAGCAGTACTTC. The chain joins TRBV2 to TRBJ2-7, with TRBD2 identical over 11 bases. The CDR3 runs 17 residues. Per germline, CDR1 SNHLY and CDR2 FYNNEI. Germline trimming cut 0 bases from V and 5 bases from J; bases unmatched to any gene: 9.

The rearrangement joins TRBV7-9 to TRBJ2-1; 7 bases fit TRBD1. From germline, CDR1 is SEHNR and CDR2 FQNEAQ (reference sequence). This CDR3 has 14 amino acids. The V gene end was trimmed by 5 bases and the J gene end by 3 bases; junction bases not matched to a gene: 4. DNA for the CDR3: TGTGCCAGCAGCAGGGGACAGAACTACAATGAGCAGTTCTTC. Translated: CASSRGQNYNEQFF.

The V and J genes are TRBV28 and TRBJ1-1, with D uncertain. Germline-derived CDR1 and CDR2 are MDHEN and SYDVKM. The ends were cut back, 4 bases at V and 1 base at J, with 16 bases in the middle. This CDR3 is built from 16 residues. The CDR3 DNA is TGTGCCAGCAGTTGGGTTATTTGGGCGGGGAACACTGAAGCTTTCTTT. Encoded protein: CASSWVIWAGNTEAFF.

This chain connects TRBV5-1 to TRBJ2-7; 15 bases are shared with TRBD2. The CDR3 consists of 18 residues. The V and J ends lost 0 bases and 2 bases, in that order; junction bases with no gene match: 6. Germline CDR1 SGHRS, CDR2 YFSETQ. The CDR3 DNA reads TGCGCCAGCAGCTTGGGAGTGGGACTAGCGGGGGGTACCTACGAGCAGTACTTC. The encoded protein is CASSLGVGLAGGTYEQYF.

This clone was observed at least ten times. The chain uses TRBV21-1 and TRBJ1-2. TRBV21-1 is termed a pseudogene. The CDR3 runs 16 residues. In DNA, the CDR3 is TGTGCCAGCAGCAAATTGTTCACTCCTACTTACCATGGCTACACCTTC. Translating it yields CASSKLFTPTYHGYTF.

The chain couples TRBV4-3 to TRBJ2-2; D is undetermined. V lost 4 bases, J lost 5 bases, and 5 bases lay in between. Germline V CDR1 and CDR2: LGHNA, YSLEER. The CDR3 is made up of 12 amino acids. Written as DNA, the CDR3 is TGCGCCAGCAGCCTGAGGACCGGGGAGCTGTTTTTT. It yields the protein CASSLRTGELFF.

This CDR3 reads CAWNAGNSNQPQHF. The DNA of the CDR3 is TGTGCCTGGAACGCCGGGAACTCGAATCAGCCCCAGCATTTT. This chain uses TRBV30 with TRBJ1-5; D is unclear. Trimming cost V 4 bases and J 4 bases, with 14 bases left between them. The germline CDR1 and CDR2 sequences are GTSNPN and SVGIG (reference sequence). This CDR3 has 14 amino acids.

V usage is TRBV3-1 (or the pseudogene TRBV3-2) and J usage is TRBJ1-1, with D maybe TRBD1 (5 bases). V was shortened by 1 base and J by 7 bases, with 10 bases between the two germline ends. CDR3 length: 13 amino acids. Germline values: CDR1 LGHDT, CDR2 YNNKEL (reference sequence). The CDR3 spells CASSQVPGIEAFF. The DNA of the CDR3 is TGTGCCAGCAGCCAAGTTCCAGGGATTGAAGCTTTCTTT.

In its sample, this clone was seen a few times. The genes are TRBV7-9 and TRBJ1-5; 12 bases are a match to TRBD1. The V segment lost 4 bases and the J segment 4 bases; nucleotides outside the gene matches: 5. CDR3 length: 16 residues. The V gene's germline CDR1 is SEHNR and CDR2 FQNEAQ (reference sequence). CDR3 sequence: CASSSGTGGANQPQHF. CDR3 sequence (DNA): TGTGCCAGCAGCTCCGGGACAGGGGGCGCGAATCAGCCCCAGCATTTT. Full variable domain (rest looked up from reference TRBV7-9 and TRBJ1-5): DTGVSQNPRHKITKRGQNVTFRCDPISEHNRLYWYRQTLGQGPEFLTYFQNEAQLEKSRLLSDRFSAERPKGSFSTLEIQRTEQGDSAMYLCASSSGTGGANQPQHFGDGTRLSIL.

The rearrangement uses TRBV24-1 and TRBJ1-6, with 8 bases aligning to TRBD1. V trimming: 3 bases; J trimming: 6 bases; junction bases outside the gene matches: 12. Germline CDR1 and CDR2: KGHDR and SFDVKD. This CDR3 comprises 18 residues. The CDR3 sequence: CATSDVTTTGGRNSPLHF. CDR3 DNA sequence: TGTGCCACCAGTGATGTGACAACAACAGGGGGTCGTAATTCACCCCTCCACTTT.

This clone was seen once. The identical CDR3 is also encoded by other nucleotide sequences in the sample. This chain links TRBV30 with TRBJ1-3, with D perhaps matching TRBD1 (5 bases). Germline V gives CDR1 GTSNPN, CDR2 SVGIG (reference sequence). The germline V and J ends were trimmed by 0 bases and 2 bases, with 8 bases remaining between them. The CDR3 contains 14 residues. The CDR3 spells CAWSVGGAGNTIYF. The CDR3 bases are TGTGCCTGGAGTGTTGGAGGGGCTGGAAACACCATATATTTT.

The chain uses TRBV6-5 and TRBJ2-7; a possible D gene is TRBD1 (7 bases). Trimming took 6 bases from V and 0 from J, leaving 15 bases between them. From germline, CDR1 is MNHEY and CDR2 SVGAGI. This CDR3 region has 15 residues. CDR3 amino acids: CASSAGTAGSYEQYF. The CDR3 region has the DNA TGTGCCAGCAGCGCCGGGACAGCGGGCTCCTACGAGCAGTACTTC.

The chain has TRBV7-9 and TRBJ2-2, with 7 bases fitting TRBD2. Germline-derived CDR1 and CDR2 are SEHNR and FQNEAQ (reference sequence). There are 15 residues in the CDR3. Trimming removed 2 bases from V and 4 bases from J; junction bases left unmatched: 4. The CDR3 region has the DNA TGTGCCAGCAGCTTAAGCGGGATTGGCACCGGGGAGCTGTTTTTT. As protein: CASSLSGIGTGELFF.

The chain employs TRBV3-1 (or the pseudogene TRBV3-2) and TRBJ1-1; D might be TRBD1 (5 bases). This CDR3 comprises 15 residues. The germline V gene has CDR1 LGHDT and CDR2 YNNKEL (reference sequence). V gave up 0 bases and J gave up 8 bases, with 16 bases separating them. The CDR3 DNA follows: TGTGCCAGCAGCCAAGATACTACAGGAGCTGGGGAAGCTTTCTTT. It is translated as CASSQDTTGAGEAFF.